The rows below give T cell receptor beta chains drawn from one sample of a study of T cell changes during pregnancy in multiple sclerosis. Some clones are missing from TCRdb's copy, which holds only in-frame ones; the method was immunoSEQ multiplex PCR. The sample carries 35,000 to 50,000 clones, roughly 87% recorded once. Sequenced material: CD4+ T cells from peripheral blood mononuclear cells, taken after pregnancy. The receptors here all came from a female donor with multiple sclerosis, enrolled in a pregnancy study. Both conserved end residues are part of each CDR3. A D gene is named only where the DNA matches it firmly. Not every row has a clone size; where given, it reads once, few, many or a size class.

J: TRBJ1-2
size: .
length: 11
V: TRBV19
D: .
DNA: TGTGCCAGTACCCAGGGTATTGGCTACACCTTC
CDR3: CASTQGIGYTF

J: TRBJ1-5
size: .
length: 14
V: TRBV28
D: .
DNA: TGTGCCAGCAGCTACCGGGACGGCGGGGGGCCCCAGCATTTT
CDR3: CASSYRDGGGPQHF

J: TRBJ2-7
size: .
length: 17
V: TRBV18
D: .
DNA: TGTGCCAGCTCACCCAGCCTCTCGCGGGACAGACCCTACGAGCAGTACTTC
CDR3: CASSPSLSRDRPYEQYF

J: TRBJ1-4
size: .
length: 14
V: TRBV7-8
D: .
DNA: TGTGCCAGCAGCTTGGGGCAGGGATCTGAAAAACTGTTTTTT
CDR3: CASSLGQGSEKLFF

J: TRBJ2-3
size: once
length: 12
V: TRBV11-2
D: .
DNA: TGTGCCAGCAGCTTCGAGTTTGGTACGCAGTATTTT
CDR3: CASSFEFGTQYF

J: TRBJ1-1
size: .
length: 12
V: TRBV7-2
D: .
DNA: TGTGCCAGCAGTCCCGACAGGTCCACCTCTTTCTTT
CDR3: CASSPDRSTSFF

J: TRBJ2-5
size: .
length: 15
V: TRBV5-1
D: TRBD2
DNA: TGCGCCAGCCACTTTACGGGGGGATCGTCGGAGACCCAGTACTTC
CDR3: CASHFTGGSSETQYF

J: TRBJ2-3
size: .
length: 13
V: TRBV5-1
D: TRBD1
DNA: TGCGCCAGCCAAGAGGGGGCAACAGATACGCAGTATTTT
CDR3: CASQEGATDTQYF

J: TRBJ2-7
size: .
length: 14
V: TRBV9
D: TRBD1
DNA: TGTGCCAGCAGCTTCCGGGACAGGGCCTACGAGCAGTACTTC
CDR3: CASSFRDRAYEQYF

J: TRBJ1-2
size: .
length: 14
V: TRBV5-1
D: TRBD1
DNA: TGCGCCAGCAGCTTGGGGACAGGGGAGGATGGCTACACCTTC
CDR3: CASSLGTGEDGYTF

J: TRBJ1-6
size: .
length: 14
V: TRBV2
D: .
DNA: TGTGCCAGCACATTGCAGGGGATTCGGGCACCCCTCCACTTT
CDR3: CASTLQGIRAPLHF

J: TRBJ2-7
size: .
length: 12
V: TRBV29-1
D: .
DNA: TGCAGCGGGGGGGAAGGGGACTACGAGCAGTACTTC
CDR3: CSGGEGDYEQYF

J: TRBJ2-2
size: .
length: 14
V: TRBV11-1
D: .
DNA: TGTGCCAGCAGCCCCCCCCAGGGGCACGGGGAGCTGTTTTTT
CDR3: CASSPPQGHGELFF